This TCR beta chain was captured by sequencing in a study of cytomegalovirus exposure and HLA in healthy donors. Background on the study: Previous work identified roughly 120 million unique TCR beta sequences from about 179 million T cells.

Study-wide points: Immune exposure information comprised only CMV serostatus.

Details on this clone: Its specificity is not known.

PCR primers comprised 60 Vbeta and 13 Jbeta primers. Libraries were prepared by immunoSEQ multiplex PCR; TCRdb keeps only in-frame clonotypes and omits some of them. The sample consists of around 67,000 clones, 55% to 70% of them appearing once. The receptor's source is a woman in her fifties or sixties in good health and CMV-seronegative. Sequenced sample: PBMCs.

The DNA for the CDR3 is TGCGCCAGCAGCCCCACGGACAGCTATGGCTACACCTTC. Its translation: CASSPTDSYGYTF. The V gene is TRBV5-1, the J gene TRBJ1-2; D perhaps matches TRBD1 (6 bases). This CDR3 comprises 13 residues. The germline V gene encodes CDR1 SGHRS and CDR2 YFSETQ. Trimming took off 4 bases at V and 4 bases at J, with 11 bases between the two ends.